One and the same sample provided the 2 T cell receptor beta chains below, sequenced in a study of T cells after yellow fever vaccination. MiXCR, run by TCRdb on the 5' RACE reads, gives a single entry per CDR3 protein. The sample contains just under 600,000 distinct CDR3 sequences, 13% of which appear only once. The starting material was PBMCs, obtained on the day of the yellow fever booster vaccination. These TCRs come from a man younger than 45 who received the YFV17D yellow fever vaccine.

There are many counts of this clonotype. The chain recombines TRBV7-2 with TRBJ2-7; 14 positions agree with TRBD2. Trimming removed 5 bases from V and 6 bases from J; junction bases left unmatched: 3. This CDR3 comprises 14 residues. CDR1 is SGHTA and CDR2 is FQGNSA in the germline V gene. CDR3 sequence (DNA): TGTGCCAGCAGCCAGGGACTAGCGGGAGTCGAGCAGTACTTC. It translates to CASSQGLAGVEQYF.

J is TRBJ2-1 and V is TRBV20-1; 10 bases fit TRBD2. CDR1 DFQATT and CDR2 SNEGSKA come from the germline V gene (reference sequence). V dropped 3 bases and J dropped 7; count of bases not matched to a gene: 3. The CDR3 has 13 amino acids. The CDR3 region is CSARGTSVNEQFF. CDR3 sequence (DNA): TGCAGTGCTAGGGGGACTAGCGTAAATGAGCAGTTCTTC.